This T cell receptor beta chain was recovered during a study of control samples from healthy donors and cancer patients. Data came from immunoSEQ multiplex PCR; TCRdb stores just in-frame clones and leaves some out. The sample holds some 70,000 clones, 83% seen once. The CDR3 length is 15 residues. Germline-derived CDR1 and CDR2 are SEHNR and FQNEAQ (reference sequence). V was pared by 3 bases and J by 10 bases, with 8 bases of the junction left unmatched. The gene calls are TRBV7-9 and TRBJ2-1; 11 bases agree with TRBD2. This TCR was recovered from a man in his sixties in good health. Sequenced material: blood. For the CDR3, the DNA is TGTGCCAGCAGCTTCGGACTAGCGGGCCTAGAGGAGCAGTTCTTC. As protein: CASSFGLAGLEEQFF.